Following are 30 T cell receptor beta chains from one sample sequenced in a study of shared clonotypes between healthy human individuals. Method: immunoSEQ multiplex PCR; TCRdb's copy keeps in-frame clones and lacks some. The data contain 2 million to 2.5 million clones, 93% of them singletons. The sample comprised naive CD4+ T cells from PBMCs. Documented subset: CD45RA+ positively selected. The source is a man aged 18 to 29 in good health. Some clones in this sample may be carry-over from other donors' samples.

The CDR3 region is CATTAVLGYEQYF. In DNA, the CDR3 is TGTGCCACGACGGCGGTACTGGGCTACGAGCAGTACTTC. The chain recombines TRBV10-3 with TRBJ2-7; D gene uncertain. V gave up 10 bases and J gave up 3 bases, with 16 bases separating them. CDR3 length equals 13 residues. Germline CDR1 is ENHRY and CDR2 is SYGVKD.

The chain has TRBV20-1 and TRBJ1-2, with a possible D match to TRBD1 (5 bases). Trimming stripped 4 bases from V and 3 bases from J, with 6 bases between. CDR3 length equals 11 residues. Germline CDR1 is DFQATT and CDR2 is SNEGSKA (reference sequence). DNA of the CDR3: TGCAGTGCTAAGACAGACTATGGCTACACCTTC. This gives the protein CSAKTDYGYTF.

V gene TRBV7-9 combines with J gene TRBJ1-5, with 11 bases that match TRBD1. Trimming removed 5 bases from V and 4 bases from J; junction bases left unmatched: 4. From germline, CDR1 is SEHNR and CDR2 FQNEAQ (reference sequence). The CDR3 is made up of 15 amino acids. The CDR3 region has the DNA TGTGCCAGCAGCCGAGGACAGGGGGCGAATCAGCCCCAGCATTTT. This translates into CASSRGQGANQPQHF.

The chain joins TRBV18 to TRBJ2-3; D gene uncertain. Germline CDR1 and CDR2: KGHSH and LQKENI. Between the trimmed V and J ends, which lost 4 bases and 1 base, there was a span of 12 bases. The CDR3 sequence is 15 residues long. CDR3 loop: CASSLTVTGTDTQYF. The CDR3 coding sequence is TGTGCCAGCTCACTAACAGTGACTGGCACAGATACGCAGTATTTT.

This chain connects TRBV6-5 to TRBJ2-2; no reliable D call. The germline V and J ends were trimmed by 6 bases and 7 bases, with 12 bases remaining between them. Germline V gives CDR1 MNHEY, CDR2 SVGAGI. The CDR3 totals 13 residues. The CDR3: CASSRFRGGELFF. In DNA, the CDR3 is TGTGCCAGCAGCCGGTTCCGCGGCGGGGAGCTGTTTTTT.

The sample holds one count of this clone. This CDR3 reads CASSILRDSLDTQYF. CDR3 sequence (DNA): TGCGCCAGCAGCATCCTTCGGGACTCCCTAGATACGCAGTATTTT. J is TRBJ2-3 and V is TRBV5-1, with D maybe TRBD2 (6 bases). V gave up 4 bases and J gave up 5 bases, with 17 bases separating them. CDR3 length equals 15 residues. Germline V gene lookup returns CDR1 SGHRS and CDR2 YFSETQ.

The chain couples TRBV7-2 to TRBJ2-5; D tentatively fits TRBD1 or TRBD2 (5 bases each). The CDR3 loop spans 14 amino acids. Trimming pared 1 base from V and 7 bases from J, leaving 13 bases between. Germline assignment: CDR1 SGHTA and CDR2 FQGNSA. CDR3 nucleotide sequence: TGTGCCAGCAGCTTAGGTGGGGGTTCAGGGACCCAGTACTTC. Translation gives CASSLGGGSGTQYF.

The chain joins TRBV27 to TRBJ2-7, with D maybe TRBD2 (5 bases). This CDR3 is built from 14 residues. The ends were cut back, 5 bases at V and 6 bases at J, with 17 bases in the middle. Germline CDR1 reads MNHEY; CDR2 reads SMNVEV (reference sequence). The CDR3 bases are TGTGCCAGCAGTACGACCCGGGGTGTCGGCGAGCAGTACTTC. Residues: CASSTTRGVGEQYF.

In the case of this clone: Other DNA sequences in the sample encode the same CDR3. The chain couples TRBV27 to TRBJ2-5; D remains unclear. CDR3 length equals 11 residues. Trimming stripped 3 bases from V and 5 bases from J, with 4 bases between. Germline CDR1 reads MNHEY; CDR2 reads SMNVEV (reference sequence). The DNA for the CDR3 is TGTGCCAGCAGTTTGGGGGAGACCCAGTACTTC. Protein: CASSLGETQYF.

The chain combines TRBV6-1 with TRBJ1-1; unclear D gene. The CDR3 totals 13 residues. The V end was cut by 6 bases, the J end by 4 bases, with 12 bases between. Germline CDR1 reads MNHNS; CDR2 reads SASEGT. CDR3 nucleotide sequence: TGTGCCAGCAGCGCAGAGGGAGCCACTGAAGCTTTCTTT. It codes for CASSAEGATEAFF.

The rearrangement uses TRBV14 and TRBJ1-2, with TRBD1 matching over 8 bases. Germline V CDR1 and CDR2: SGHDN, FVKESK. V lost 5 bases, J lost 5 bases, and 7 bases stayed unmatched. The length of the CDR3 is 14 residues. The CDR3 DNA is TGTGCCAGCAGCGCTGGACAGGGAAGATATGGCTACACCTTC. Protein sequence: CASSAGQGRYGYTF.

The gene calls are TRBV19 and TRBJ2-1; 12 bases line up with TRBD2. V lost 6 bases, J lost 5 bases, and 14 bases stayed unmatched. The CDR3 has 18 residues. The germline gives CDR1 LNHDA, CDR2 SQIVND (reference sequence). CDR3 in amino acids: CASRRHSGTSGRNNEQFF. CDR3 sequence (DNA): TGTGCCAGTAGACGCCATTCCGGGACTAGCGGGCGCAACAATGAGCAGTTCTTC.

This clone was seen once. This chain connects TRBV2 to TRBJ2-3, with TRBD1 identical over 8 bases. The V gene's germline CDR1 is SNHLY and CDR2 FYNNEI. With V trimmed by 9 bases and J by 2 bases, 4 bases remained unmatched. This CDR3 region has 13 residues. As DNA, the CDR3 is TGTGCCAGTAGGACAGGGACCACAGATACGCAGTATTTT. Its translation is CASRTGTTDTQYF. Complete variable domain (other parts from reference TRBV2 and TRBJ2-3): EPEVTQTPSHQVTQMGQEVILRCVPISNHLYFYWYRQILGQKVEFLVSFYNNEISEKSEIFDDQFSVERPDGSNFTLKIRSTKLEDSAMYFCASRTGTTDTQYFGPGTRLTVL.

The J gene is TRBJ1-1, the V gene TRBV6-5; TRBD1 aligns across 7 bases. This CDR3 comprises 14 residues. Unmatched junction bases numbered 7, after V lost 6 bases and J lost 3 bases. Per the germline V gene, CDR1 is MNHEY and CDR2 is SVGAGI. CDR3 in amino acids: CASRRGQTYTEAFF. The CDR3 coding sequence is TGTGCCAGCAGAAGGGGACAGACCTACACTGAAGCTTTCTTT.

V gene TRBV7-6 combines with J gene TRBJ2-7; possibly TRBD2 for D (6 bases). The CDR3 loop spans 14 amino acids. Germline CDR1 is SGHVS and CDR2 is FNYEAQ. Trimming shortened V by 1 base and J by 2 bases, and 9 bases separated the two germline ends. CDR3 nucleotide sequence: TGTGCCAGCAGCTTAGGGGAGGCCGCCTACGAGCAGTACTTC. This translates into CASSLGEAAYEQYF.

V and J are TRBV7-2 and TRBJ2-3, with 7 positions matching TRBD2. The V segment lost 5 bases and the J segment 4 bases; nucleotides outside the gene matches: 15. CDR1 is SGHTA and CDR2 is FQGNSA in the germline V gene. The CDR3 length is 17 residues. CDR3 loop: CASSPRGRGSGADTQYF. DNA of the CDR3: TGTGCCAGCAGCCCAAGGGGCCGCGGGAGCGGGGCAGATACGCAGTATTTT.

The chain joins TRBV4-3 to TRBJ2-7; 7 positions match TRBD1. Trimming removed 2 bases from V and 2 bases from J; junction bases left unmatched: 6. The CDR3 contains 15 residues. Germline CDR1 and CDR2: LGHNA and YSLEER. The CDR3 spells CASSQRQGSAYEQYF. Written as DNA, the CDR3 is TGCGCCAGCAGCCAACGACAGGGCTCAGCCTACGAGCAGTACTTC.

This sequence joins TRBV30 and TRBJ1-1, with D unclear. The CDR3 consists of 12 residues. The V gene lost 2 bases and the J gene lost 5 bases, with 9 bases spanning the gap. Per germline, CDR1 GTSNPN and CDR2 SVGIG (reference sequence). CDR3 nucleotides: TGTGCCTGGAGTCCCGCCGGGACTGAAGCTTTCTTT. As protein: CAWSPAGTEAFF.

This chain joins TRBV5-1 and TRBJ2-7; 8 positions match TRBD1. This CDR3 has 14 residues. CDR1 is SGHRS, CDR2 YFSETQ, per germline. V dropped 2 bases and J dropped 3; count of bases not matched to a gene: 4. Here the CDR3 DNA reads TGCGCCAGCAGCTTATCAACAGGGGGCTACGAGCAGTACTTC. Its translation is CASSLSTGGYEQYF. Full variable domain (rest looked up from reference TRBV5-1 and TRBJ2-7): KAGVTQTPRYLIKTRGQQVTLSCSPISGHRSVSWYQQTPGQGLQFLFEYFSETQRNKGNFPGRFSGRQFSNSRSEMNVSTLELGDSALYLCASSLSTGGYEQYFGPGTRLTVT.

The chain recombines TRBV5-1 with TRBJ2-7; 13 nucleotides align to TRBD2. V was pared by 6 bases and J by 6 bases, with 9 bases of the junction left unmatched. This CDR3 has 15 residues. Per germline, CDR1 SGHRS and CDR2 YFSETQ. The CDR3 here is CASTRTSGSFSEQYF. The CDR3 DNA reads as TGCGCCAGCACACGGACTAGCGGGAGTTTCTCCGAGCAGTACTTC.

The gene calls are TRBV29-1 and TRBJ2-2; the D gene is possibly TRBD1 (5 bases). This CDR3 spans 14 amino acids. Germline assignment: CDR1 SQVTM and CDR2 ANQGSEA. The V and J ends lost 7 bases and 0 bases respectively, with 12 bases between them. CDR3 protein: CSAQTVPNTGELFF. DNA of the CDR3: TGCAGCGCCCAGACAGTTCCGAACACCGGGGAGCTGTTTTTT.

This chain links TRBV19 with TRBJ2-2; 8 bases fit TRBD1. This CDR3 region has 15 residues. V gave up 5 bases and J gave up 1 base; unmatched junction bases: 3. Germline lookup yields CDR1 LNHDA and CDR2 SQIVND (reference sequence). The CDR3 coding sequence is TGTGCCAGTAGTGCCGGGACAGGGAACACCGGGGAGCTGTTTTTT. Its protein is CASSAGTGNTGELFF.

The V gene is TRBV30, the J gene TRBJ2-3; TRBD2 is a possible D gene (6 bases). V was pared by 1 base and J by 5 bases, with 10 bases between. This CDR3 has 13 residues. CDR1 GTSNPN and CDR2 SVGIG come from the germline V gene (reference sequence). Here the CDR3 DNA reads TGTGCCTGGAGTGCCGGGAGTGGAGATACGCAGTATTTT. Encoded protein: CAWSAGSGDTQYF. Using reference TRBV30 and TRBJ2-3 for the parts outside the CDR3, the full variable domain is SQTIHQWPATLVQPVGSPLSLECTVEGTSNPNLYWYRQAAGRGLQLLFYSVGIGQISSEVPQNLSASRPQDRQFILSSKKLLLSDSGFYLCAWSAGSGDTQYFGPGTRLTVL.

V and J are TRBV28 and TRBJ2-7; the D gene is possibly TRBD1 (6 bases). V lost 3 bases and J 7 bases, leaving 16 bases between the germline ends. The length of the CDR3 is 14 residues. CDR1 MDHEN and CDR2 SYDVKM come from the germline V gene. The CDR3: CASSFGVGAREQYF. In DNA, the CDR3 is TGTGCCAGCAGTTTTGGTGTGGGGGCGAGGGAGCAGTACTTC.

As to this clone: The sample holds other DNA sequences that translate to the same CDR3. The chain links TRBV18 to TRBJ1-4; D unresolved. Germline CDR1 and CDR2: KGHSH and LQKENI. The CDR3 spans 13 residues. V lost 0 bases to trimming and J lost 8 bases, with 7 bases between them. The CDR3 spells CASSPPGREKLFF. The CDR3 region has the DNA TGTGCCAGCTCACCACCAGGACGAGAAAAACTGTTTTTT.

The chain carries TRBV28 and TRBJ2-1, with 9 bases that match TRBD2. The CDR3 is made up of 17 amino acids. The V and J ends lost 6 bases and 9 bases, in that order; junction bases with no gene match: 18. Germline CDR1 is MDHEN and CDR2 is SYDVKM. The CDR3 is CASSSFGSAGGWGEQFF. The CDR3 DNA sequence: TGTGCCAGCAGCTCCTTCGGATCAGCGGGAGGCTGGGGTGAGCAGTTCTTC.

V gene TRBV28 combines with J gene TRBJ1-2, with D perhaps TRBD1 (5 bases). Between the trimmed V and J ends, which lost 6 bases and 2 bases, there was a span of 16 bases. Germline CDR1 reads MDHEN; CDR2 reads SYDVKM. The CDR3 has 15 amino acids. CDR3 nucleotides: TGTGCCAGCAGCCCGGTCGCAGGGAAAAACTATGGCTACACCTTC. Its translation: CASSPVAGKNYGYTF.

The rearrangement uses TRBV7-2 and TRBJ2-2; 8 bases line up with TRBD2. The CDR3 has 15 residues. The trim removed 5 bases at V and 5 bases at J, leaving 7 bases unmatched. Germline V gene data show CDR1 as SGHTA and CDR2 as FQGNSA. Written as DNA, the CDR3 is TGTGCCAGCAGCCGCACTAGCGGACAAACCGGGGAGCTGTTTTTT. Translated, it gives CASSRTSGQTGELFF. The whole variable domain, remainder taken from reference TRBV7-2 and TRBJ2-2, is GAGVSQSPSNKVTEKGKDVELRCDPISGHTALYWYRQSLGQGLEFLIYFQGNSAPDKSGLPSDRFSAERTGGSVSTLTIQRTQQEDSAVYLCASSRTSGQTGELFFGEGSRLTVL.

V gene TRBV27 combines with J gene TRBJ1-2; a weak D match, TRBD1 (6 bases). V was shortened by 4 bases and J by 3 bases, with 30 bases between the two germline ends. This CDR3 region has 20 residues. Germline V CDR1 and CDR2: MNHEY, SMNVEV (reference sequence). Here the CDR3 reads CASSSTSLGGSGEGDYGYTF. The DNA for the CDR3 is TGTGCCAGCAGTTCCACCTCCTTGGGAGGGAGCGGGGAGGGGGACTATGGCTACACCTTC.

This clone came up once. J is TRBJ2-1 and V is TRBV7-3; a weak D match, TRBD2 (6 bases). The CDR3 extends over 13 amino acids. Germline assignment: CDR1 SGHTA and CDR2 FQGTGA. V lost 5 bases and J lost 11, with 16 bases in between. CDR3: CASSTSGRDQQFF. The CDR3 DNA is TGTGCCAGCAGCACTAGTGGGCGGGATCAGCAGTTCTTC. Full variable domain (outside the CDR3, taken from reference TRBV7-3 and TRBJ2-1): GAGVSQTPSNKVTEKGKYVELRCDPISGHTALYWYRQSLGQGPEFLIYFQGTGAADDSGLPNDRFFAVRPEGSVSTLKIQRTERGDSAVYLCASSTSGRDQQFFGPGTRLTVL.